This T cell receptor (beta chain) appears in the sequencing data of a study of control samples from healthy donors and cancer patients. Some clones are missing from TCRdb's copy, which holds only in-frame ones; the method was immunoSEQ multiplex PCR. The sample contains approximately 76,000 clones, 65% to 90% of which appear only once. Only a few counts were recorded for this clone. CDR3 size: 13 residues. From germline, CDR1 is SGHRS and CDR2 YFSETQ. Trimming pared 2 bases from V and 5 bases from J, leaving 8 bases between. This receptor was identified in a man aged 55 to 70 with head and neck cancer. The specimen sequenced was PBMCs. The chain joins TRBV5-1 to TRBJ2-1; no firm D call. This CDR3 reads CASSFSRNNEQFF. The CDR3 nucleotides read TGCGCCAGCAGCTTCAGCAGGAACAATGAGCAGTTCTTC. Full variable domain (remainder filled in from reference TRBV5-1 and TRBJ2-1): KAGVTQTPRYLIKTRGQQVTLSCSPISGHRSVSWYQQTPGQGLQFLFEYFSETQRNKGNFPGRFSGRQFSNSRSEMNVSTLELGDSALYLCASSFSRNNEQFFGPGTRLTVL.